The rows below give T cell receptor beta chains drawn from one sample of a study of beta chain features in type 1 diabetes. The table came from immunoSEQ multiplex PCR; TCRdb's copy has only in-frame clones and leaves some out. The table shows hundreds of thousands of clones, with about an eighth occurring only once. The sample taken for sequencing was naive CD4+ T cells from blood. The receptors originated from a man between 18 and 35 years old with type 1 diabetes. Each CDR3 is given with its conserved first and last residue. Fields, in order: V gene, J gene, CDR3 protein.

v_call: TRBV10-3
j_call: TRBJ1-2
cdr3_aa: CAISPRDRGLDGYTF

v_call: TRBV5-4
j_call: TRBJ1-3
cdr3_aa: CASRGGTPGNTIYF

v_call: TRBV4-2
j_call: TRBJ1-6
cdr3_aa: CASSQWGWGDSPLHF

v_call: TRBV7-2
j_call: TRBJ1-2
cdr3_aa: CASSLDRAVPTGYTF

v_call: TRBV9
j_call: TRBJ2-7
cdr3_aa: CASSVVVRGRTHYEQYF

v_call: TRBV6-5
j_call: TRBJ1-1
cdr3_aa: CASSNGQSRNTEAFF

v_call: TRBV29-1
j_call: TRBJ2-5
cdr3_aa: CSVGLAGGETQYF

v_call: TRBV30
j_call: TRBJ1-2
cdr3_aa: CAWRPSYGYTF

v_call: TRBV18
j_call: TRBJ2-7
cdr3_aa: CASSASLAGAYEQYF

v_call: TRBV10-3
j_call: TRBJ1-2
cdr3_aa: CAISTPGRTESGYTF

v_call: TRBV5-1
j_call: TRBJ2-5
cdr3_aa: CASRTQETQYF

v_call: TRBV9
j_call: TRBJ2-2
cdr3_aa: CASSGPGELFF

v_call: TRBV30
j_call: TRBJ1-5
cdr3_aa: CAWSSGIKPQHF

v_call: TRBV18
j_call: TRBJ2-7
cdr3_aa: CASSPGQGITYEQYF

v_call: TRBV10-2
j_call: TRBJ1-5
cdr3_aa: CASRVAESGPQHF

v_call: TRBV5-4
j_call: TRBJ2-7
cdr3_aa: CASSAKGDRTYEQYF

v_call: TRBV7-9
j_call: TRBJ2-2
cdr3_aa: CASTEISGRAGELFF

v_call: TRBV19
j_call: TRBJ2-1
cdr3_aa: CASSIVSTGSDEQFF

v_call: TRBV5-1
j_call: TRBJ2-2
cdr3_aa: CASSSARQGAGELFF

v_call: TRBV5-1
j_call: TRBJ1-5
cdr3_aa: CASSLDGSNQPQHF

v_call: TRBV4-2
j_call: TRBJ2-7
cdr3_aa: CASSPAPGGTSDEQYF

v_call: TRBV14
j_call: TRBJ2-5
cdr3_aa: CASSRITSGQETQYF

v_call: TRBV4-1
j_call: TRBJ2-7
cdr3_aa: CASSQDTLGFSAHAYEQYF

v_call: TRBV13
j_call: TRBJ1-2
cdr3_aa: CASSLYRTYGYTF

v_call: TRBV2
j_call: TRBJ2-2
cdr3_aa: CASRYLGELFF

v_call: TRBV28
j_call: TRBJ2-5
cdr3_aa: CASSGTTGGETQYF

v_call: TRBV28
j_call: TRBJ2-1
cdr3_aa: CASSLPGQGLYNEQFF

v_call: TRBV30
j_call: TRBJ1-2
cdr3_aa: CAWWRQGYGYTF